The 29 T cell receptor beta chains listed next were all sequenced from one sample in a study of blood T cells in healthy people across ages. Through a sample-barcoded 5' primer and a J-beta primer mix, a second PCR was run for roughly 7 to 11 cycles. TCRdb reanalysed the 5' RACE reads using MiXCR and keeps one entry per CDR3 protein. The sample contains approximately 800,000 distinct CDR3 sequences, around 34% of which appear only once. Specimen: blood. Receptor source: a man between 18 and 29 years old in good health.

DNA of the CDR3: TGCGCCAGCAGCTTGGCCTCCCGAGGGATGAACACTGAAGCTTTCTTT. Translation: CASSLASRGMNTEAFF. The chain links TRBV5-1 to TRBJ1-1; D gene unclear. The CDR3 has 16 amino acids. V was trimmed by 0 bases and J by 0 bases, leaving 12 bases between them. Germline CDR1 and CDR2: SGHRS and YFSETQ.

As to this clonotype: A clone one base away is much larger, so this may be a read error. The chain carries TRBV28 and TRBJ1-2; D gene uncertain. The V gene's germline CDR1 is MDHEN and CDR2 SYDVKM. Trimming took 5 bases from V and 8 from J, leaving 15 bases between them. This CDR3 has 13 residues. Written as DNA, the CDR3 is TGTGCCAGCAGTGTAGGCAGGAACCAAGGCTACACCTTC. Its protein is CASSVGRNQGYTF.

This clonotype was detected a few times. For the CDR3, the DNA is TGCAGTGCTAGAGGACGGGGGAGCTCATATGGCTACACCTTC. Encoded protein: CSARGRGSSYGYTF. The V gene is TRBV20-1, the J gene TRBJ1-2; D is possibly TRBD1 (5 bases). The CDR3 has 14 amino acids. Germline assignment: CDR1 DFQATT and CDR2 SNEGSKA (reference sequence). V lost 1 base to trimming and J lost 5 bases, with 14 bases between them.

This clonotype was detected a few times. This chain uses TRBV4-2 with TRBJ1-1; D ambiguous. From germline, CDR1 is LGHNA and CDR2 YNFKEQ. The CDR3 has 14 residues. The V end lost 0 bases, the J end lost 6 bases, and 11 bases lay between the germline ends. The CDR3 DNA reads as TGTGCCAGCAGCCAAGATAAGGAGTTCCCTGAAGCTTTCTTT. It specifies CASSQDKEFPEAFF.

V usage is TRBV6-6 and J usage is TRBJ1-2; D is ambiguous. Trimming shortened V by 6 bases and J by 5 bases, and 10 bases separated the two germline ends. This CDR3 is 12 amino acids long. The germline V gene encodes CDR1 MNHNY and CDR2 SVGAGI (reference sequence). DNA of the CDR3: TGTGCCAGCAGGCCCCCAGCGTATGGCTACACCTTC. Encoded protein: CASRPPAYGYTF.

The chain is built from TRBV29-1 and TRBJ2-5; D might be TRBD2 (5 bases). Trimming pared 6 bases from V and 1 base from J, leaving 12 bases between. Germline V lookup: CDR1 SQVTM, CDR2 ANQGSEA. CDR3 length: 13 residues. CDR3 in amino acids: CSVNREFQETQYF. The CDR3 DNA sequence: TGCAGCGTGAACCGGGAATTCCAAGAGACCCAGTACTTC.

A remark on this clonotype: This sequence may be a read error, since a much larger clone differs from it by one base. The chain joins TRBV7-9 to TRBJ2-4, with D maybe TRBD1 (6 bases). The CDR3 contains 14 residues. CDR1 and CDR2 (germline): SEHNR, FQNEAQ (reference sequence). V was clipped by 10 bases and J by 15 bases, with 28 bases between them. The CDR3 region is CATESGTNQETRYF. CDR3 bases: TGTGCCACCGAATCCGGGACAAATCAAGAGACCCGGTACTTC.

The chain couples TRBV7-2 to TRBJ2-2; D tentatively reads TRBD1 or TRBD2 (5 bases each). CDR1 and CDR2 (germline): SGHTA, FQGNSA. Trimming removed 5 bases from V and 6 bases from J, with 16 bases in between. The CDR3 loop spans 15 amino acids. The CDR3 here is CASSPTGTTAGELFF. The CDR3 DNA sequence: TGTGCCAGCAGCCCCACCGGGACCACGGCCGGGGAGCTGTTTTTT.

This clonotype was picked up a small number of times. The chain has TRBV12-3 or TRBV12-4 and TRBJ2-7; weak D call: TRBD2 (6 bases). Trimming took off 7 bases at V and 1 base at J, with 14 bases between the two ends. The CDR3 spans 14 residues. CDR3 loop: CASISFGGSYEQYF. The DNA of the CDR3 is TGTGCCAGCATCAGTTTCGGGGGTTCCTACGAGCAGTACTTC.

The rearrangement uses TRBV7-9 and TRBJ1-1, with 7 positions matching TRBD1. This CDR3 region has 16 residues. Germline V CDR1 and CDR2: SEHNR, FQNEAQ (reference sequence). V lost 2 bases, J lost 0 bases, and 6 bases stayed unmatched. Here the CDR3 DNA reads TGTGCCAGCAGCTTACCGGGACAGCCCTTGAACACTGAAGCTTTCTTT. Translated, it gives CASSLPGQPLNTEAFF.

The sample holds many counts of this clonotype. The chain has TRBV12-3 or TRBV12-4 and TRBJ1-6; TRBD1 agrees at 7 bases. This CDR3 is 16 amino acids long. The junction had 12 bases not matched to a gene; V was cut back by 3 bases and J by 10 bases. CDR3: CASSFRETGPRSPLHF. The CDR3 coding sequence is TGTGCCAGCAGTTTCAGAGAGACAGGGCCACGATCACCCCTCCACTTT.

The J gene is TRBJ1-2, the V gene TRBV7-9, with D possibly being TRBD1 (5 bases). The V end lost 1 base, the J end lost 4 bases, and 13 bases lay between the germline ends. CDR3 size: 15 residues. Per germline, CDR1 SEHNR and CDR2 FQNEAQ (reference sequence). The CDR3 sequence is CASSLGAGNIYGYTF. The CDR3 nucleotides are TGTGCCAGCAGCTTAGGGGCAGGGAATATCTATGGCTACACCTTC.

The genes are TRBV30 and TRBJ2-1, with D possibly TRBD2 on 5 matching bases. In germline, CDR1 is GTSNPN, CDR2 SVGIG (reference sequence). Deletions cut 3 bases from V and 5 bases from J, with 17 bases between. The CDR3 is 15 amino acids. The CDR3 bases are TGTGCCTGGAGAAGGGTTCGGGAAACGGACAATGAGCAGTTCTTC. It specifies CAWRRVRETDNEQFF.

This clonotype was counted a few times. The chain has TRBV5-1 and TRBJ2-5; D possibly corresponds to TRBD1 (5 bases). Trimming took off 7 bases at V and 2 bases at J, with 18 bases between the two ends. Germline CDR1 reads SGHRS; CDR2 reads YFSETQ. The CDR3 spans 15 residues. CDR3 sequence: CASEIRAGSQETQYF. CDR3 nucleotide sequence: TGCGCCAGCGAAATTCGGGCAGGGTCACAAGAGACCCAGTACTTC.

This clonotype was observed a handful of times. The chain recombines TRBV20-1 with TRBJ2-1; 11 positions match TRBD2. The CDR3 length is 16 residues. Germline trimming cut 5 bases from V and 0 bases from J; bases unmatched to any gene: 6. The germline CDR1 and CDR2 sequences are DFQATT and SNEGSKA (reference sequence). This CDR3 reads CSASASGGRSYNEQFF. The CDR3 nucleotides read TGCAGTGCTTCCGCTAGCGGGGGGCGCTCCTACAATGAGCAGTTCTTC.

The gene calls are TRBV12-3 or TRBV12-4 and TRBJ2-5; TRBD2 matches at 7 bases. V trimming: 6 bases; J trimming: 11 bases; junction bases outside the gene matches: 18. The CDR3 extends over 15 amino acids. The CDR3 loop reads CASSPTSANSDEQYF. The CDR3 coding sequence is TGTGCCAGCAGCCCAACTAGCGCCAATTCTGATGAGCAGTACTTC.

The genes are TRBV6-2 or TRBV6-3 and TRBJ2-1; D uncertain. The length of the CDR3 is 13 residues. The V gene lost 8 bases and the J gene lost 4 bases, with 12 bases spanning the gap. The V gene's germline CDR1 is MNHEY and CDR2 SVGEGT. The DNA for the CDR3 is TGTGCCAGCGCGAAAGGCAATTACAATGAGCAGTTCTTC. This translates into CASAKGNYNEQFF.

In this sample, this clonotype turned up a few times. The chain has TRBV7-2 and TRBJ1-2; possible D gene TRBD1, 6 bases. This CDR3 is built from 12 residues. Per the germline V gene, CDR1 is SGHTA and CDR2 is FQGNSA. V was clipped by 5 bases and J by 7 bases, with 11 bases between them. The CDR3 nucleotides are TGTGCCAGCAGCGCCCACAGGGTTGGCTACACCTTC. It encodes CASSAHRVGYTF. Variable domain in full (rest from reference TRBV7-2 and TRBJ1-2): GAGVSQSPSNKVTEKGKDVELRCDPISGHTALYWYRQSLGQGLEFLIYFQGNSAPDKSGLPSDRFSAERTGGSVSTLTIQRTQQEDSAVYLCASSAHRVGYTFGSGTRLTVV.

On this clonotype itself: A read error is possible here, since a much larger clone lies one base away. The CDR3 DNA follows: TGTGCCAGCAGTCTAACCGGGAAGCAAGAGACCCAGTTCTTC. This sequence encodes CASSLTGKQETQFF. The chain combines TRBV12-3 or TRBV12-4 with TRBJ2-5; possible D gene TRBD2, 5 bases. The DNA end favors TRBJ2-1, so the J call may be wrong. CDR3 length: 14 amino acids.

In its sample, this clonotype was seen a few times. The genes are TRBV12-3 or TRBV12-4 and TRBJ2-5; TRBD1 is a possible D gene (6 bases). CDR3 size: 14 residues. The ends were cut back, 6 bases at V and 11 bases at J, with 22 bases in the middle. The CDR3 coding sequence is TGTGCCAGCAGACGGCCGGACAGCCACAATGAGCAGTACTTC. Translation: CASRRPDSHNEQYF.

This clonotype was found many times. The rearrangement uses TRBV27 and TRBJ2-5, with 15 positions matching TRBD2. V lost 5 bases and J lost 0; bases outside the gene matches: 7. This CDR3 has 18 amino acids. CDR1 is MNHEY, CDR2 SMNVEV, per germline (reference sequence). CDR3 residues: CASSPPGLAGGYQETQYF. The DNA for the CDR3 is TGTGCCAGCAGTCCCCCAGGACTAGCGGGGGGGTACCAAGAGACCCAGTACTTC.

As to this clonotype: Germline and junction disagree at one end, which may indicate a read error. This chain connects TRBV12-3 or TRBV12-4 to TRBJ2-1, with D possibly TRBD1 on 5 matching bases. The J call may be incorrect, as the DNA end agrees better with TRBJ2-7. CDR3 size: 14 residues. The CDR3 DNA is TGTACCAGCAGAACTTCGGCAGGGAATTACGAGCAGTACTTC. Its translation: CTSRTSAGNYEQYF.

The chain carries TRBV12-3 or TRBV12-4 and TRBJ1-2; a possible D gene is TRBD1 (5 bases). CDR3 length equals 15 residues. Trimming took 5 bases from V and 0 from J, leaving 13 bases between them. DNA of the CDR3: TGTGCCAGCAGTCCCCTCGACAGAGCTAACTATGGCTACACCTTC. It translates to CASSPLDRANYGYTF.

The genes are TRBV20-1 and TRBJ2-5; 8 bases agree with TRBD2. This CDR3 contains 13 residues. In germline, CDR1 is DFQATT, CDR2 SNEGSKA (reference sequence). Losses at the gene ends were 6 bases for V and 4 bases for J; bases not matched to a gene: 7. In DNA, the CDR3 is TGCAGTGCCTCTGGACTAGCTGTAGAGACCCAGTACTTC. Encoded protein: CSASGLAVETQYF.

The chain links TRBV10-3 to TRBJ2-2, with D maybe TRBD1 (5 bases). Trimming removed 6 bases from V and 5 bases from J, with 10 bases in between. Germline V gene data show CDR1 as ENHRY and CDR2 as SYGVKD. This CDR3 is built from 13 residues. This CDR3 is CAISYRKTGELFF. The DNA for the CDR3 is TGTGCCATCAGCTACAGGAAAACCGGGGAGCTGTTTTTT.

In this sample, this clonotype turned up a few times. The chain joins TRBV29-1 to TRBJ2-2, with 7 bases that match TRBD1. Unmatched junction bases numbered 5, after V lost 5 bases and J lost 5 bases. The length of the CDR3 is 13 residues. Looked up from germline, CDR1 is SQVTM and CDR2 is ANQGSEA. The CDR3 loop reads CSVRQGDTGELFF. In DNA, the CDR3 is TGCAGCGTTAGACAGGGTGATACCGGGGAGCTGTTTTTT.

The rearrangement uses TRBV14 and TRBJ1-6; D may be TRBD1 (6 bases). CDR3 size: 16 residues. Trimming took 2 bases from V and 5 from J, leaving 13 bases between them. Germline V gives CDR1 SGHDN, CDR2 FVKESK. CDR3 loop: CASSQRARTDNSPLHF. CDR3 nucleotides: TGTGCCAGCAGCCAAAGGGCCCGGACAGATAATTCACCCCTCCACTTT.

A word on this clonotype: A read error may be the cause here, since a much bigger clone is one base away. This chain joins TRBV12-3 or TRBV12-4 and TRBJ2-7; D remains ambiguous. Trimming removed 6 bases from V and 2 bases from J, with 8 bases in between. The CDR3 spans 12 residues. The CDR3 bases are TGTGCCAGCAGGTTGAATACCTACGAGCAGTACTTC. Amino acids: CASRLNTYEQYF.

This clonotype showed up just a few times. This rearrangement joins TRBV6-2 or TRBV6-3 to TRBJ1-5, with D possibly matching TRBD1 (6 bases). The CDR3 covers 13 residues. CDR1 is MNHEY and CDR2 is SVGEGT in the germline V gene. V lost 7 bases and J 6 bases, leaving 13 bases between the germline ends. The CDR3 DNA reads TGTGCCAGCAAACAGGGTTTTGGTCAGCCCCAGCATTTT. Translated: CASKQGFGQPQHF.